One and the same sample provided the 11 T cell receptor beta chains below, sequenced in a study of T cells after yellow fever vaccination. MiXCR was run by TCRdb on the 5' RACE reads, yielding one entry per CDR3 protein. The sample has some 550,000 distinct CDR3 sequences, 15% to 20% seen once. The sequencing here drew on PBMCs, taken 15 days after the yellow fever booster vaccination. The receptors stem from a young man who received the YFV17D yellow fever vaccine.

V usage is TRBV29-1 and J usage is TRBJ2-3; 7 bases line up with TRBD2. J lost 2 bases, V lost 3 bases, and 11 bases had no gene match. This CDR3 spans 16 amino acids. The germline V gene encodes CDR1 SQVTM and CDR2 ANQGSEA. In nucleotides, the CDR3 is TGCAGCGTTGATGAGGTTCCGGGAGGCCCCACAGATACGCAGTATTTT. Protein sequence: CSVDEVPGGPTDTQYF.

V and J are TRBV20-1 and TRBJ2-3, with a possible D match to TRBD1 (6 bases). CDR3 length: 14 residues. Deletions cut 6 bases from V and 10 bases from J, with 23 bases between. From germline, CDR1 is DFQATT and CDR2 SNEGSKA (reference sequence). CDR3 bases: TGCAGTGCGCGCCCCTTGGTCCAAGGGGGTCCGCAGTATTTT. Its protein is CSARPLVQGGPQYF.

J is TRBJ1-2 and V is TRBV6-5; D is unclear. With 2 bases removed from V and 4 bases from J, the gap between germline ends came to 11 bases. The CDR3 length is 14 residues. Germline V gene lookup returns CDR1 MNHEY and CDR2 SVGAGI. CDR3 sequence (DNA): TGTGCCAGCAGTTACGGCGGAGGGTCCTATGGCTACACCTTC. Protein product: CASSYGGGSYGYTF.

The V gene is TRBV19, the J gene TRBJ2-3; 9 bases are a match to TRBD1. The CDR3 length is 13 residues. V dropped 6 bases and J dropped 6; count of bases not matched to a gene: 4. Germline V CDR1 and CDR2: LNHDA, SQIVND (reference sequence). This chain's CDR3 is CASRGQGRDTQYF. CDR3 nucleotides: TGTGCCAGTAGAGGACAGGGGAGGGATACGCAGTATTTT.

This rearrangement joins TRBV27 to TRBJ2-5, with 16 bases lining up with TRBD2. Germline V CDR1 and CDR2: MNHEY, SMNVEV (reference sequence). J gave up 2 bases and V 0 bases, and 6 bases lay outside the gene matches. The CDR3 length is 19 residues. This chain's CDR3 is CASSLSSGTSGRAQETQYF. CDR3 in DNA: TGTGCCAGCAGTTTATCTTCCGGGACTAGCGGGAGGGCACAAGAGACCCAGTACTTC.

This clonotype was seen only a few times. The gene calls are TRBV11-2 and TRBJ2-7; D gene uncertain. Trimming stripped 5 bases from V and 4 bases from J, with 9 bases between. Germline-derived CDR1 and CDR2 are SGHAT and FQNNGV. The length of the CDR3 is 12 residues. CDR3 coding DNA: TGTGCCAGCAGCCAAGAAATTTACGAGCAGTACTTC. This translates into CASSQEIYEQYF.

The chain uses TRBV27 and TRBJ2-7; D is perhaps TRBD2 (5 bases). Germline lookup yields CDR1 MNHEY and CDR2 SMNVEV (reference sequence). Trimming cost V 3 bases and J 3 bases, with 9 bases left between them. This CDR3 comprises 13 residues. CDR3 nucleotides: TGTGCCAGCAGTTTCGGACTTCTCTACGAGCAGTACTTC. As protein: CASSFGLLYEQYF.

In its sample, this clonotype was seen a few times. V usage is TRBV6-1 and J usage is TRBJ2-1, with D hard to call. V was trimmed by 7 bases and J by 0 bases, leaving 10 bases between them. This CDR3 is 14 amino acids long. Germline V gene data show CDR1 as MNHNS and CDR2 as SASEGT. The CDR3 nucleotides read TGTGCCAGCACCCGGACGGGCTCCTACAATGAGCAGTTCTTC. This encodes CASTRTGSYNEQFF.

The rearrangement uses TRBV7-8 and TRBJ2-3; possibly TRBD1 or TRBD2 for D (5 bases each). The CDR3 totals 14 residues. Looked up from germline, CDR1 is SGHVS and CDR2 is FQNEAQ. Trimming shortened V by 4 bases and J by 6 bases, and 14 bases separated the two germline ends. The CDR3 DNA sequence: TGTGCCAGCAGCTCAAGGGACCTCACGGATACGCAGTATTTT. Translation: CASSSRDLTDTQYF. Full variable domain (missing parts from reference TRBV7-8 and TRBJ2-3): GAGVSQSPRYKVAKRGQDVALRCDPISGHVSLFWYQQALGQGPEFLTYFQNEAQLDKSGLPSDRFFAERPEGSVSTLKIQRTQQEDSAVYLCASSSRDLTDTQYFGPGTRLTVL.

The CDR3 spells CASSLPSLADYEQYF. DNA for the CDR3: TGCGCCAGCAGCTTGCCCTCCCTAGCGGACTACGAGCAGTACTTC. The J gene is TRBJ2-7, the V gene TRBV5-1, with TRBD2 identical over 7 bases. J was trimmed by 3 bases and V by 1 base; bases with no gene match: 7. The germline V gene has CDR1 SGHRS and CDR2 YFSETQ. The CDR3 is made up of 15 amino acids.

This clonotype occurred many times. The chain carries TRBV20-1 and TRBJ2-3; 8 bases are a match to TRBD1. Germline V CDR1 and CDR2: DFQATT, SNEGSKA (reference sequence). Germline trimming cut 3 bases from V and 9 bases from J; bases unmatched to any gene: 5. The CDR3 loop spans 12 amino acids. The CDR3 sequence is CSASADRATQYF. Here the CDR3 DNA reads TGCAGTGCTAGTGCGGACAGGGCCACGCAGTATTTT.